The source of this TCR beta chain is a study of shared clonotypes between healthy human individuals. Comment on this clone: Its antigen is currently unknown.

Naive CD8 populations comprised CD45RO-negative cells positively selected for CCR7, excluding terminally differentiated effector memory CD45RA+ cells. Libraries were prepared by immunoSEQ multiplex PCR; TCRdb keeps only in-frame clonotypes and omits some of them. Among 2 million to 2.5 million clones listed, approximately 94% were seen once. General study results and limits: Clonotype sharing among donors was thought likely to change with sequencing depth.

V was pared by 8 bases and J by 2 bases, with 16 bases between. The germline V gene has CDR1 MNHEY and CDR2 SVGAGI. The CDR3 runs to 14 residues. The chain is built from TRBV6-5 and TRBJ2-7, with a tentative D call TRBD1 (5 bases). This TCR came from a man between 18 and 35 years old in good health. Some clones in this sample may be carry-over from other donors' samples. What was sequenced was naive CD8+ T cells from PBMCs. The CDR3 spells CASRPRTFTYEQYF. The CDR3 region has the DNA TGTGCCAGCCGCCCCCGGACATTCACCTACGAGCAGTACTTC.